This is a list of T cell receptor beta chains from one sample in a study of blood T cell repertoires in COVID-19. Only in-frame clones appear in the TCRdb table, and some are missing; sequencing was by immunoSEQ multiplex PCR. Among around 130,000 clones listed, roughly 89% were seen once. Specimen: peripheral blood. These receptors were taken from a woman in her 50s with acute or convalescent COVID-19. Both conserved end residues are part of each CDR3. D genes are given only for firm matches. Size tells how often a clone was seen (once, few, many) or the class of an expanded clone, and some rows leave it out.

J | D | size | V | length | DNA | CDR3
TRBJ2-2 | TRBD2 | . | TRBV6-6 | 16 | TGTGCCAGCAGCGCGAGCGGGAGGGTGAACACCGGGGAGCTGTTTTTT | CASSASGRVNTGELFF
TRBJ1-2 | . | once | TRBV6-2/TRBV6-3 | 12 | TGTGCCAGCAGTTGGACAGACTATGGCTACACCTTC | CASSWTDYGYTF
TRBJ1-2 | . | once | TRBV11-3 | 13 | TGTGCCAGCAGCTTAGACAGTCGCTATGGCTACACCTTC | CASSLDSRYGYTF
TRBJ2-2 | . | . | TRBV6-5 | 14 | TGTGCCAGCAGAGGGGGAGGGCCTCCCGGGGAGCTGTTTTTT | CASRGGGPPGELFF
TRBJ2-3 | . | . | TRBV9 | 14 | TGTGCCAGCAGCGTGAGACTAGTTACAGATACGCAGTATTTT | CASSVRLVTDTQYF
TRBJ1-5 | . | . | TRBV21-1 | 13 | TGTGCCAGCAGTCAGTTAAGCAATCAGCCCCAGCATTTT | CASSQLSNQPQHF
TRBJ2-1 | TRBD2 | once | TRBV5-8 | 15 | TGTGCCAGCACCTCCGGGACTAACTATTACAATGAGCAGTTCTTC | CASTSGTNYYNEQFF
TRBJ1-1 | . | . | TRBV7-9 | 12 | TGTGCCAGCAGCGGGGGCAGCCTTGAAGCTTTCTTT | CASSGGSLEAFF
TRBJ1-1 | . | . | TRBV9 | 14 | TGTGCCAGCAGCGTAGGACAGGCGAACACTGAAGCTTTCTTT | CASSVGQANTEAFF
TRBJ2-5 | TRBD2 | . | TRBV19 | 19 | TGTGCCAGTAGTATAAAGGCCGACGGGGGGTTGGGGAGGAAGGAGACCCAGTACTTC | CASSIKADGGLGRKETQYF
TRBJ2-2 | TRBD1 | . | TRBV9 | 17 | TGTGCCAGCAGCGCATCAGGAGGACAGGGGAACACCGGGGAGCTGTTTTTT | CASSASGGQGNTGELFF
TRBJ2-1 | TRBD1 | . | TRBV19 | 15 | TGTGCCAGTACCCCAGTGGCAGGGGGCAACAATGAGCAGTTCTTC | CASTPVAGGNNEQFF
TRBJ1-2 | TRBD1 | . | TRBV7-9 | 15 | TGTGCCAGCAGCTCCCGGACAGGGGACAACTATGGCTACACCTTC | CASSSRTGDNYGYTF
TRBJ2-7 | . | . | TRBV6-5 | 11 | TGTGCCAGCAGGACAGACTACGAGCAGTACTTC | CASRTDYEQYF
TRBJ2-1 | . | . | TRBV3-1/TRBV3-2 | 12 | TGTGCCAGCAGCCAAGCCTACGGGGAGCAGTTCTTC | CASSQAYGEQFF
TRBJ2-5 | TRBD2 | . | TRBV11-3 | 15 | TGTGCCAGCAGCTCCCGCCGTGCGGGAGGGGAGACCCAGTACTTC | CASSSRRAGGETQYF
TRBJ2-7 | . | once | TRBV4-1 | 15 | TGCGCCAGCAGCCTAACCGCGGCTAGCTCCTACGAGCAGTACTTC | CASSLTAASSYEQYF
TRBJ1-2 | . | few | TRBV27 | 13 | TGTGCCAGCAGTCTACAGGAAAACTATGGCTACACCTTC | CASSLQENYGYTF
TRBJ1-5 | . | . | TRBV5-1 | 16 | TGCGCCAGCAGCTTGGGTCCGACCGGGGGGAATCAGCCCCAGCATTTT | CASSLGPTGGNQPQHF
TRBJ2-7 | . | . | TRBV11-3 | 13 | TGTGCCAGCAGCTTGGGCGAGTCCTACGAGCAGTACTTC | CASSLGESYEQYF
TRBJ1-1 | . | once | TRBV7-9 | 16 | TGTGCCAGCAGCTTAGGTCTCAGGAAAGGGAACACTGAAGCTTTCTTT | CASSLGLRKGNTEAFF
TRBJ1-2 | . | . | TRBV9 | 15 | TGTGCCAGCAGCGCTCGAGAAGGGGGTTGGGATGGCTACACCTTC | CASSAREGGWDGYTF
TRBJ1-1 | . | . | TRBV5-6 | 11 | TGTGCCAGCAGCTTAGCAGGAAAAGCTTTCTTT | CASSLAGKAFF
TRBJ1-4 | . | . | TRBV14 | 15 | TGTGCCAGCAGCCAAGGACTGGCCTCGGGAGAAAAACTGTTTTTT | CASSQGLASGEKLFF
TRBJ2-5 | . | . | TRBV2 | 13 | TGTGCCAGCAGTGATTCGGAGTTAGAGACCCAGTACTTC | CASSDSELETQYF
TRBJ1-1 | TRBD1 | . | TRBV4-1 | 15 | TGCGCCAGCAGCCACCGACAGGGGGCAGGCGGTGAAGCTTTCTTT | CASSHRQGAGGEAFF
TRBJ1-2 | TRBD1 | few | TRBV6-2/TRBV6-3 | 17 | TGTGCCAGCAGTTACCGGGGACAGGGGCATTCCAACTATGGCTACACCTTC | CASSYRGQGHSNYGYTF